This entry describes one T cell receptor beta chain. The sample is drawn from a study of blood T cell repertoires in COVID-19. Across the whole study: T cells, B-cell-depleted T cells, or PBMCs supplied cDNA or gDNA.

This CDR3 is built from 17 residues. Germline V lookup: CDR1 MRHNA, CDR2 SNTAGT. Losses at the gene ends were 8 bases for V and 0 bases for J; bases not matched to a gene: 6. As handled by the study authors: Cell counts per sample came from amplifying reference gene primers. Some clones are missing from TCRdb's copy, which holds only in-frame ones; the method was immunoSEQ multiplex PCR. Clone size and the V and J calls come from that table; the DNA yielded D and trimming. The sample holds about 140,000 clones, around four fifths seen once. Participant age was about 18 to 95 years, and participants resided in about two dozen US areas. Individuals in the exposed group had encountered a COVID-19 case within 2 weeks preceding study entry.

Sequencing was performed on PBMCs or T cells enriched from blood (not recorded which). The J gene is TRBJ2-2, the V gene TRBV6-4; 13 positions match TRBD2. The source of this sequence is a man between 65 and 85 years old who had been exposed to COVID-19. For the CDR3, the DNA is TGTGCCAGCCAAAGACTAGCGGGAGGCGCGAACACCGGGGAGCTGTTTTTT. Amino acids: CASQRLAGGANTGELFF.